This T cell receptor beta chain was sequenced in a study of early T cells in non-severe SARS-CoV-2 infection (dated by TCRdb to the early 2020s). With regard to the full study: Because TCR sequencing relied on bulk RNA taken from unsorted whole blood, pairing of alpha and beta chains was not possible. What the research found in general, with its limitations: VDJdb matching was skewed toward anti-spike CD8 responses and likely underestimated virus-specific expansions, missing private and CD4 specificities.

CDR1 is given as MDHEN and CDR2 as SYDVKM, both from the germline V gene. Reading from cysteine to phenylalanine, the CDR3 counts 16 amino acids. The entry retains the CDR3 DNA only, 48 bases that are in frame from base 1. V is cut by 5 bases and J by 2 bases, and the space between the germline ends is 19 bases. In this sample, this clonotype turned up many times. No antigen is known for it. Base qualities were left out, and no much larger clone turns up one base away. Library preparation was by 5' RACE. Reads for this sample came from a NextSeq 500. To correct for sequencing error and PCR bias, the TCR library protocol tagged individual cDNA molecules with unique molecular identifiers. Both TCR alpha and beta chains were sequenced, and tight co-correlation was observed between alpha and beta sequence abundances in each sample. The source study handled its data this way. Decombinator V4 was used to annotate TCR sequences for V gene, J gene and CDR3. TCRs were defined as expanded if a significant change between any two time points was detected under a Poisson model with p below 0.0001. TCR abundances were normalised to the total number of TCRs sequenced in each sample and reported as counts per million. TRAV1-2 paired with TRAJ12, TRAJ20 or TRAJ33 defined MAIT TCRs, while TRAV10 paired with TRAJ18 defined iNKT TCRs. VDJdb, accessed 1 November 2021, was searched for CMV, EBV and SARS-CoV-2 annotated TCRs, excluding TCRs annotated for multiple antigens. TCRdb trimmed the raw reads at Q25, called clones with MiXCR and kept productive beta chains. Records with the same CDR3 protein are collapsed into one entry carrying the most frequent genes and DNA. These V and J calls derive from TCRdb rather than the authors' analysis. This sample is represented by under 35,000 distinct CDR3 sequences; approximately 7% of them were singletons. The ten largest clones capture about 4% of the sample.

The study was a case-control design nested within a healthcare worker cohort in London, UK, with weekly nasopharyngeal swab PCR tests and blood sampling. Healthcare workers were enrolled in the week of the UK lockdown, from 23 to 31 March 2020, and were followed every week for up to roughly 15 weeks. The clonotype comes from an adult who was a healthcare worker with PCR-confirmed SARS-CoV-2 infection or an uninfected control (not recorded which). In this chain, TRBV28 is recombined with TRBJ2-7, with a tentative D call of TRBD1 or TRBD2, each matching 6 bases. The sequenced material came from whole blood. The DNA sequence is as follows: TGTGCCAGCAGTCTACCGGGGGCGAGAATCCCCTACGAGCAGTACTTC. It translates to CASSLPGARIPYEQYF. With the portions outside the CDR3 filled from the reference TRBV28 and TRBJ2-7 genes, the complete variable region becomes DVKVTQSSRYLVKRTGEKVFLECVQDMDHENMFWYRQDPGLGLRLIYFSYDVKMKEKGDIPEGYSVSREKKERFSLILESASTNQTSMYLCASSLPGARIPYEQYFGPGTRLTVT.